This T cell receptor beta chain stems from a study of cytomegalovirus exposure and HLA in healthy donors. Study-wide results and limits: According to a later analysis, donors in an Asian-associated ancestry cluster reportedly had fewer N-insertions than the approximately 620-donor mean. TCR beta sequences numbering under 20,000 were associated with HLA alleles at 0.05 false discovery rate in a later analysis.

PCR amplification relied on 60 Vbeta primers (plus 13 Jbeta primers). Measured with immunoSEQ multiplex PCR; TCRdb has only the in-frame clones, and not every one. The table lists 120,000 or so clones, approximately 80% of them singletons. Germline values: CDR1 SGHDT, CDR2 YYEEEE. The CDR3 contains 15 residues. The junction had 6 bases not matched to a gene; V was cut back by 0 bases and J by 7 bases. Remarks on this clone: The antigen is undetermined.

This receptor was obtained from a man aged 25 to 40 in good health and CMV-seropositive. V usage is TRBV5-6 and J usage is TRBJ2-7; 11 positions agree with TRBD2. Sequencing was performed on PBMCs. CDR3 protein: CASSLGLAGSGEQYF. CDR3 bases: TGTGCCAGCAGCTTGGGACTAGCGGGATCGGGAGAGCAGTACTTC.